Only a few counts were recorded for the clone carrying this TCR beta chain. The antigen remains unidentified. This entry comes from a study of identical twins. The study's findings and limits: Insertions were reduced in abundant cord blood beta clonotypes but not in memory repertoires.

One entry per CDR3 protein results from TCRdb running MiXCR on the 5' RACE reads. The top ten hold around 0.57% of the sample, which has around 480,000 distinct CDR3 sequences, 12% to 15% seen once. Per the germline V gene, CDR1 is DFQATT and CDR2 is SNEGSKA (reference sequence). This CDR3 comprises 14 residues. The V gene lost 2 bases and the J gene lost 8 bases, with 16 bases spanning the gap. The sample was also reused in another study, on yellow fever vaccine responses in identical twins.

This chain uses TRBV20-1 with TRBJ2-4; D might be TRBD2 (6 bases). Input material: CD4+ T cells sorted from blood. The receptor's source is a woman between 18 and 29 years old in good health. CDR3 bases: TGCAGTGCTAGACCCCCCGGGGGTTGGGACATTCAGTACTTC. It yields the protein CSARPPGGWDIQYF.